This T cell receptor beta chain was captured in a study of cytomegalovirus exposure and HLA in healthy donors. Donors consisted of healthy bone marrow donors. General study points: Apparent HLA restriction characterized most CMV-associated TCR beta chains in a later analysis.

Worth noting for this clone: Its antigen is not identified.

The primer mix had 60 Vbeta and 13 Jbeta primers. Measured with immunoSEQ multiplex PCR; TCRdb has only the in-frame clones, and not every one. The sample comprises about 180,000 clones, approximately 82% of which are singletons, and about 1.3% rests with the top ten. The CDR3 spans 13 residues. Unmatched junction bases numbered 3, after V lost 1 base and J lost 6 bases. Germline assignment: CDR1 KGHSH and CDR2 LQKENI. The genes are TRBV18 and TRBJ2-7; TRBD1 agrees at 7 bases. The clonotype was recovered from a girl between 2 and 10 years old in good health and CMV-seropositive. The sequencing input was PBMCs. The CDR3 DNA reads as TGTGCCAGCTCACCACAGGGGGCGCCCGAGCAGTACTTC. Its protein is CASSPQGAPEQYF.